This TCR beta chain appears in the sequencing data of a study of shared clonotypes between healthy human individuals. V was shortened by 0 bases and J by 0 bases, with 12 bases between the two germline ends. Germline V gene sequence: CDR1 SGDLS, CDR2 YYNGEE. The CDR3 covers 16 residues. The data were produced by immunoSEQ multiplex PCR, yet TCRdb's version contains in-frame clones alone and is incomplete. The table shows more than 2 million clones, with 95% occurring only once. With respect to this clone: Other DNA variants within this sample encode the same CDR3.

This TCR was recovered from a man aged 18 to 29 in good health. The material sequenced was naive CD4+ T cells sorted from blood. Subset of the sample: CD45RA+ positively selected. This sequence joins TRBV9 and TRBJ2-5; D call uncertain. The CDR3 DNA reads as TGTGCCAGCAGCGTAGGGGCCACTGCCTACCAAGAGACCCAGTACTTC. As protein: CASSVGATAYQETQYF. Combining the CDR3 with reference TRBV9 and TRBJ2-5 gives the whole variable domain DSGVTQTPKHLITATGQRVTLRCSPRSGDLSVYWYQQSLDQGLQFLIQYYNGEERAKGNILERFSAQQFPDLHSELNLSSLELGDSALYFCASSVGATAYQETQYFGPGTRLLVL.